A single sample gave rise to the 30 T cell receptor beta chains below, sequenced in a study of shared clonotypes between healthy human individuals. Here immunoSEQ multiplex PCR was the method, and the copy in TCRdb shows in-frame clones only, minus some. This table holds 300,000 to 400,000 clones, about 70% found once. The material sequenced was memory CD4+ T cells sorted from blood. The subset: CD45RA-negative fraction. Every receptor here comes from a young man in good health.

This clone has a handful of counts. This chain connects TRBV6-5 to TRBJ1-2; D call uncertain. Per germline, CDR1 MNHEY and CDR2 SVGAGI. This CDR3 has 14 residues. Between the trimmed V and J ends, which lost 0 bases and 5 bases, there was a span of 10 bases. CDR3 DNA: TGTGCCAGCAGTTACTCTCCCCTATCTTATGGCTACACCTTC. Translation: CASSYSPLSYGYTF.

Here the CDR3 reads CASSRGKLVSYEQYF. CDR3 nucleotide sequence: TGTGCCAGCAGTCGAGGGAAACTGGTCTCCTACGAGCAGTACTTC. The chain recombines TRBV6-1 with TRBJ2-7; D is perhaps TRBD2 (5 bases). The germline V gene encodes CDR1 MNHNS and CDR2 SASEGT. The CDR3 sequence is 15 residues long. The germline V and J ends were trimmed by 5 bases and 0 bases, with 14 bases remaining between them.

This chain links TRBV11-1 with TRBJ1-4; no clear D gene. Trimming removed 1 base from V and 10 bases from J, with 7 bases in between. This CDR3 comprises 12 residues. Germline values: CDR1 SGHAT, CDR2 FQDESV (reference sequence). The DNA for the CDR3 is TGTGCCAGCAGCTTAGGAGGTGGAAAACTGTTTTTT. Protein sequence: CASSLGGGKLFF.

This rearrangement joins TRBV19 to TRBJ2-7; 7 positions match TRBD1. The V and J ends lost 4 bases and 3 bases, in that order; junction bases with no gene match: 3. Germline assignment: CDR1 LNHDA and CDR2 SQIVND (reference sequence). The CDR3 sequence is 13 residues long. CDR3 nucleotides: TGTGCCAGTAGTAAGGGGGCTGGCTACGAGCAGTACTTC. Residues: CASSKGAGYEQYF.

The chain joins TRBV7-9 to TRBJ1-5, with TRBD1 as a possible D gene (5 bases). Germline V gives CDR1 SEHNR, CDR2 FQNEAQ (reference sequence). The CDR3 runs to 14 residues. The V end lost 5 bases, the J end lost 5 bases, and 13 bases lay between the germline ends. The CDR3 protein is CASSRGQGYQPQHF. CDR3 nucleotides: TGTGCCAGCAGCCGTGGCCAGGGCTATCAGCCCCAGCATTTT.

CDR3 sequence reads: CASSSGQGNINEQFF. The CDR3, as DNA: TGTGCCAGCAGCTCCGGTCAGGGGAATATCAATGAGCAGTTCTTC. The chain links TRBV7-2 to TRBJ2-1, with D possibly matching TRBD1 (6 bases). Trimming stripped 4 bases from V and 6 bases from J, with 16 bases between. Germline CDR1 SGHTA, CDR2 FQGNSA. The CDR3 contains 15 residues.

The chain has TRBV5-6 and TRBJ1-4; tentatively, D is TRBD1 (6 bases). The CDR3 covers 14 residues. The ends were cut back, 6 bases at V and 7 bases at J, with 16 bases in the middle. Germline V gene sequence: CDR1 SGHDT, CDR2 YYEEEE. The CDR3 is CASNPRGPGEKLFF. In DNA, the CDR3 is TGTGCCAGCAACCCCCGGGGGCCCGGTGAAAAACTGTTTTTT.

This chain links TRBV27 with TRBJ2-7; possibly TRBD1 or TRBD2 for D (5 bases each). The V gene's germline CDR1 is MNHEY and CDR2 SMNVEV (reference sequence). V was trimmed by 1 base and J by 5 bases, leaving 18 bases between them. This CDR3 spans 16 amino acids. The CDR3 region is CASSLWGTASLHEQYF. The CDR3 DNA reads TGTGCCAGCAGTTTATGGGGGACCGCGTCGCTCCACGAGCAGTACTTC.

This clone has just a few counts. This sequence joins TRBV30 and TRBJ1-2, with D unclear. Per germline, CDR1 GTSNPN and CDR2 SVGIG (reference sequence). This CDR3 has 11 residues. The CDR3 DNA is TGTGCGGCCGGGCAGAACTATGGCTACACCTTC. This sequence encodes CAAGQNYGYTF. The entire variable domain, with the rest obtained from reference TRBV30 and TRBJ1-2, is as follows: SQTIHQWPATLVQPVGSPLSLECTVEGTSNPNLYWYRQAAGRGLQLLFYSVGIGQISSEVPQNLSASRPQDRQFILSSKKLLLSDSGFYLCAAGQNYGYTFGSGTRLTVV.

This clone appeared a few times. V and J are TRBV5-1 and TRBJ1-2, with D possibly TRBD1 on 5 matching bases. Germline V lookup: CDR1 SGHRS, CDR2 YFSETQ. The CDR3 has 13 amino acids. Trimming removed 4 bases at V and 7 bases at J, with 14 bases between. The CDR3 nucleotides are TGCGCCAGCAGCATTAATCAGGGTTCTGGCTACACCTTC. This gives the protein CASSINQGSGYTF.

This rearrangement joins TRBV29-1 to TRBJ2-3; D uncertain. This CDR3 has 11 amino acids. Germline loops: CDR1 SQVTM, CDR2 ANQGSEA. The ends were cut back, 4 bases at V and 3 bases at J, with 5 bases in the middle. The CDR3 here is CSVGMTDTQYF. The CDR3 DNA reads TGCAGCGTTGGTATGACAGATACGCAGTATTTT.

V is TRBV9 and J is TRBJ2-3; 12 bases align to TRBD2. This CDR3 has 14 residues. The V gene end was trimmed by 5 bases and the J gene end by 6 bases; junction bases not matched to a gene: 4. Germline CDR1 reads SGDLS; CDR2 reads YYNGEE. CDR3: CASSGLAGSDTQYF. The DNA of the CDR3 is TGTGCCAGCAGTGGACTAGCGGGAAGCGATACGCAGTATTTT.

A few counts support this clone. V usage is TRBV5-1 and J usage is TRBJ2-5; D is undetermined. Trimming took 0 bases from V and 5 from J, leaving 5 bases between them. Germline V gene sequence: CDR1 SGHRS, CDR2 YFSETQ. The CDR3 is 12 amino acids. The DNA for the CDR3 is TGCGCCAGCAGCTTGGATATTGAGACCCAGTACTTC. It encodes CASSLDIETQYF.

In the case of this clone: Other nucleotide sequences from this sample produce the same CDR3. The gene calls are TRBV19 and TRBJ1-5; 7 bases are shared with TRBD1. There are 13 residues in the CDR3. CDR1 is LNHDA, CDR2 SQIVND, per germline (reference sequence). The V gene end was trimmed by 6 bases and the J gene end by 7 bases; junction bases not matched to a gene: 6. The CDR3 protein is CASSQGVGQPQHF. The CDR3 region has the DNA TGTGCCAGTAGCCAGGGGGTAGGGCAGCCCCAGCATTTT.

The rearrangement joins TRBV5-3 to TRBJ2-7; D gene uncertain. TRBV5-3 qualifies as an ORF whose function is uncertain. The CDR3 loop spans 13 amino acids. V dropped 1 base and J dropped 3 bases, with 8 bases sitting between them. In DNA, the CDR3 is TGTGCCAGAAGCTTGTGCCGAGACTACGAGCAGTACTTC. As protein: CARSLCRDYEQYF.

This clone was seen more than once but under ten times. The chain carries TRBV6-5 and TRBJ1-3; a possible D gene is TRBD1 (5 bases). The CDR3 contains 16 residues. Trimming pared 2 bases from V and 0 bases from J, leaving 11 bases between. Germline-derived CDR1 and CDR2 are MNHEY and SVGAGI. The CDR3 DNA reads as TGTGCCAGCAGTTACCGGGACCCCGGCTCTGGAAACACCATATATTTT. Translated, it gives CASSYRDPGSGNTIYF.

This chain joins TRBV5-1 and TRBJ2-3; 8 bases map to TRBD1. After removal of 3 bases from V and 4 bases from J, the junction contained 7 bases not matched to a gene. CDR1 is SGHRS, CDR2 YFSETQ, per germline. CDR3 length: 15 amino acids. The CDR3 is CASSYQGAGADTQYF. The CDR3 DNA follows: TGCGCCAGCAGCTACCAGGGGGCCGGGGCAGATACGCAGTATTTT.

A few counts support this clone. CDR3 nucleotide sequence: TGTGCCAGCAGCCGCGGGACAGGGTACGAGCAGTACTTC. Protein: CASSRGTGYEQYF. The chain has TRBV28 and TRBJ2-7; 9 nucleotides match TRBD1. The junction had 4 bases not matched to a gene; V was cut back by 6 bases and J by 4 bases. CDR3 length: 13 residues. The V gene's germline CDR1 is MDHEN and CDR2 SYDVKM.

CDR3: CASSPVSERQETQYF. In nucleotides, the CDR3 is TGTGCCAGCTCACCAGTGTCGGAACGCCAAGAGACCCAGTACTTC. The chain couples TRBV18 to TRBJ2-5; D gene unclear. Germline CDR1 is KGHSH and CDR2 is LQKENI. There are 15 residues in the CDR3. The germline V and J ends were trimmed by 2 bases and 1 base, with 11 bases remaining between them.

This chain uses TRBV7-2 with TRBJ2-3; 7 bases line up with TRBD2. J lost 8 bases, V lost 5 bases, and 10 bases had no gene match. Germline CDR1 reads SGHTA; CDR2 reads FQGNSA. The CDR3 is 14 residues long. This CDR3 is CASSATSPRGTQYF. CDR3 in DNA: TGTGCCAGCAGCGCGACTAGCCCGCGGGGTACGCAGTATTTT.

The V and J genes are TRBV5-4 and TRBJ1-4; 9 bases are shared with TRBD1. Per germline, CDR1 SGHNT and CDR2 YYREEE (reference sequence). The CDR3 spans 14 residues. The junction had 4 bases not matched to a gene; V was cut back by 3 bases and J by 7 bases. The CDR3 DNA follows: TGTGCCAGCAGCTCACAGGGGGCGAGTGAAAAACTGTTTTTT. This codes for CASSSQGASEKLFF.

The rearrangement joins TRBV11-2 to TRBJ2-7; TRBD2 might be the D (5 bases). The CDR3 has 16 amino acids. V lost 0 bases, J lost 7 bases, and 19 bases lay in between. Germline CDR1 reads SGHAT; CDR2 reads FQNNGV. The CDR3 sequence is CASSLDLLLGGGEQYF. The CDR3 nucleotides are TGTGCCAGCAGCTTAGATCTTCTCCTCGGAGGCGGAGAGCAGTACTTC.

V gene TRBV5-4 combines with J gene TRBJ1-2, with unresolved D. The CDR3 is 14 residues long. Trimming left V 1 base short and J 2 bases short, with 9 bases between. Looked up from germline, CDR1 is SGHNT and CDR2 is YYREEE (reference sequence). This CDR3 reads CASSLKGQNYGYTF. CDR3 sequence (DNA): TGTGCCAGCAGCTTGAAAGGCCAGAACTATGGCTACACCTTC. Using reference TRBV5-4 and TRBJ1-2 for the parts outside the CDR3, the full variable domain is ETGVTQSPTHLIKTRGQQVTLRCSSQSGHNTVSWYQQALGQGPQFIFQYYREEENGRGNFPPRFSGLQFPNYSSELNVNALELDDSALYLCASSLKGQNYGYTFGSGTRLTVV.

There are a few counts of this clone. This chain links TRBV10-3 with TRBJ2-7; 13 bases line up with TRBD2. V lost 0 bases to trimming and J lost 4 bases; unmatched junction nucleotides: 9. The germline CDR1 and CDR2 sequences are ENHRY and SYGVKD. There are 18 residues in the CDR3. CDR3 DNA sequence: TGTGCCATCAGTGAGTCGACTCGGACTAGCGGGAGCCGTTACGAGCAGTACTTC. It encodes CAISESTRTSGSRYEQYF.

CDR3 sequence: CASSSKGTGGSYEQYF. The CDR3 bases are TGTGCCAGCAGCAGTAAGGGGACAGGTGGCTCCTACGAGCAGTACTTC. V usage is TRBV13 and J usage is TRBJ2-7, with 8 nucleotides matching TRBD1. V lost 5 bases, J lost 0 bases, and 9 bases stayed unmatched. The CDR3 covers 16 residues. Germline lookup yields CDR1 PRHDT and CDR2 FYEKMQ (reference sequence).

CDR3 sequence: CASSRTGTSVTYEQYF. CDR3 DNA sequence: TGTGCCAGCAGCCGGACCGGGACTAGCGTTACCTACGAGCAGTACTTC. J is TRBJ2-7 and V is TRBV5-4; 10 bases align to TRBD2. The trim removed 4 bases at V and 2 bases at J, leaving 9 bases unmatched. This CDR3 spans 16 amino acids. The germline gives CDR1 SGHNT, CDR2 YYREEE (reference sequence). Full variable domain (outside the CDR3, taken from reference TRBV5-4 and TRBJ2-7): ETGVTQSPTHLIKTRGQQVTLRCSSQSGHNTVSWYQQALGQGPQFIFQYYREEENGRGNFPPRFSGLQFPNYSSELNVNALELDDSALYLCASSRTGTSVTYEQYFGPGTRLTVT.

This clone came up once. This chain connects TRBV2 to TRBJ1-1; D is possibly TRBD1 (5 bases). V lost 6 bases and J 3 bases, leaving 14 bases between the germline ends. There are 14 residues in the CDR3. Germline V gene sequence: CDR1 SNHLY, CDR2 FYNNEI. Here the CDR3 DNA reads TGTGCCAGCAGGCCGGGACTGTGGGACACTGAAGCTTTCTTT. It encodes CASRPGLWDTEAFF.

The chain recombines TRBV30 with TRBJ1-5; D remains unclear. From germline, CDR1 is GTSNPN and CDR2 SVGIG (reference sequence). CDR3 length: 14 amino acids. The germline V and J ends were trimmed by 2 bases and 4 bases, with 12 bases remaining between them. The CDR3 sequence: CAWSHPGGNQPQHF. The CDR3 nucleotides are TGTGCCTGGAGTCACCCCGGTGGTAATCAGCCCCAGCATTTT.

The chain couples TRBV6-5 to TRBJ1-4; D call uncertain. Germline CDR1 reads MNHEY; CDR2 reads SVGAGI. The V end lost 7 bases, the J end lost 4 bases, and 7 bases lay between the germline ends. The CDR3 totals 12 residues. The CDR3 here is CASKTGNEKLFF. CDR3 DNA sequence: TGTGCCAGCAAGACCGGTAATGAAAAACTGTTTTTT.

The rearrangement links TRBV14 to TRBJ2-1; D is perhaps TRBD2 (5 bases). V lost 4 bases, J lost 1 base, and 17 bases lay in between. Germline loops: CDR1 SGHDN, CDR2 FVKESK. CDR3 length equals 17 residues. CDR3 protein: CASSPWVGSGSYNEQFF. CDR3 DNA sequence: TGTGCCAGCAGCCCCTGGGTGGGATCGGGGTCCTACAATGAGCAGTTCTTC. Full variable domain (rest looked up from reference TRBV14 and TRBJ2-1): EAGVTQFPSHSVIEKGQTVTLRCDPISGHDNLYWYRRVMGKEIKFLLHFVKESKQDESGMPNNRFLAERTGGTYSTLKVQPAELEDSGVYFCASSPWVGSGSYNEQFFGPGTRLTVL.